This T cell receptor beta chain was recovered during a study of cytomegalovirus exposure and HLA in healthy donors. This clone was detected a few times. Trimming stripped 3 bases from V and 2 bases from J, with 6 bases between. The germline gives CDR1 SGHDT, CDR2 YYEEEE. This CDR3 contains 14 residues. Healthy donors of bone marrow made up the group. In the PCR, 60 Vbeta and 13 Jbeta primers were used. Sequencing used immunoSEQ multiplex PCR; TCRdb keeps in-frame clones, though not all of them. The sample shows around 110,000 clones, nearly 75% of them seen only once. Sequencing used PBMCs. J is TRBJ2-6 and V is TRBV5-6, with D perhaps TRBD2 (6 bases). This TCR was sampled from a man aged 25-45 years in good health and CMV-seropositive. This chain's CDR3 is CASSWGAGANVLTF. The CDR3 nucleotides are TGTGCCAGCAGCTGGGGGGCTGGGGCCAACGTCCTGACTTTC. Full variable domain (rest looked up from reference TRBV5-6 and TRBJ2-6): DAGVTQSPTHLIKTRGQQVTLRCSPKSGHDTVSWYQQALGQGPQFIFQYYEEEERQRGNFPDRFSGHQFPNYSSELNVNALLLGDSALYLCASSWGAGANVLTFGAGSRLTVL.